One sample yielded the 3 T cell receptor beta chains listed below, sequenced in a study of blood T cell repertoires in COVID-19. TCRdb's copy holds only in-frame clones and misses some; the assay was immunoSEQ multiplex PCR. The sample has about 210,000 clones; over 70% are singletons. Sequencing used peripheral blood. These TCRs come from a man between 60 and 75 years old with acute or convalescent COVID-19.

The rearrangement joins TRBV20-1 to TRBJ2-1; D is unresolved. There are 11 residues in the CDR3. Germline-derived CDR1 and CDR2 are DFQATT and SNEGSKA (reference sequence). V shed 6 bases and J shed 4 bases, with 7 bases lying between them. This chain's CDR3 is CSALQYNEQFF. The CDR3 nucleotides are TGCAGTGCGCTACAGTACAATGAGCAGTTCTTC.

This clone was seen only once. The chain has TRBV10-1 and TRBJ2-7, with 7 bases identical to TRBD1. This CDR3 has 13 amino acids. The V segment lost 6 bases and the J segment 3 bases; nucleotides outside the gene matches: 5. Germline-derived CDR1 and CDR2 are WNHNN and SYGVQD (reference sequence). Written as DNA, the CDR3 is TGCGCCAGCAGCAAGGGACAGTACTACGAGCAGTACTTC. It is translated as CASSKGQYYEQYF.

The chain recombines TRBV6-6 with TRBJ2-7, with a possible D match to TRBD2 (6 bases). From germline, CDR1 is MNHNY and CDR2 SVGAGI (reference sequence). V gave up 9 bases and J gave up 0 bases, with 12 bases separating them. This CDR3 has 13 amino acids. The CDR3 region is CASRGGSSYEQYF. The CDR3 region has the DNA TGTGCCAGTCGTGGGGGGAGCTCCTACGAGCAGTACTTC.